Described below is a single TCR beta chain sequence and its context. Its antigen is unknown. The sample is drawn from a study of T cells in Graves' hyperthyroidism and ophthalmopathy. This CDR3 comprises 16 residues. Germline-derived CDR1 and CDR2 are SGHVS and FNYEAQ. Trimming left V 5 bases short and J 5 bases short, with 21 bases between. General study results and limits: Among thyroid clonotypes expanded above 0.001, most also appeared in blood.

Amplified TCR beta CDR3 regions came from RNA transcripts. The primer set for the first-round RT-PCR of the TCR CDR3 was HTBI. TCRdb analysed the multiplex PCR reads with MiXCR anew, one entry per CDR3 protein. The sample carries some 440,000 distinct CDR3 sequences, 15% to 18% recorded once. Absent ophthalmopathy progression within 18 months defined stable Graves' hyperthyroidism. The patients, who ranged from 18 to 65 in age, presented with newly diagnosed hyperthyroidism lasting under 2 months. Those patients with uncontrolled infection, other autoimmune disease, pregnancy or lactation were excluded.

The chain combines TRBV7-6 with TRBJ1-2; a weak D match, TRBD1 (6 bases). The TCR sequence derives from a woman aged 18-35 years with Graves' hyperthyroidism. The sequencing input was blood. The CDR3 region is CASSPEHLRTAYGYTF. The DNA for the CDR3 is TGTGCCAGCAGCCCTGAGCACCTGCGGACAGCGTATGGCTACACCTTC.